This passage covers 27 T cell receptor beta chains from one sample sequenced in a study of shared clonotypes between healthy human individuals. Positive CCR7 selection of CD45RO-negative cells yielded the naive CD8 cells, and terminally differentiated effector memory CD45RA+ cells were excluded. Profiled with immunoSEQ multiplex PCR; TCRdb holds only in-frame clones, not every one. The sample has approximately 2,000,000 clones, 93% seen once. Sequencing was carried out using naive CD8+ T cells from PBMCs. These receptors originate from a young man in good health. Some clones in this sample may be carry-over from other donors' samples.

The V and J genes are TRBV7-9 and TRBJ2-3, with D unresolved. V lost 1 base and J lost 0, with 8 bases in between. Germline V gives CDR1 SEHNR, CDR2 FQNEAQ (reference sequence). The CDR3 runs to 15 residues. CDR3 in DNA: TGTGCCAGCAGCTTAGATGCGCTTAGCACAGATACGCAGTATTTT. Encoded protein: CASSLDALSTDTQYF.

J is TRBJ1-2 and V is TRBV7-3, with D possibly matching TRBD1 (6 bases). The CDR3 contains 15 residues. Trimming stripped 5 bases from V and 2 bases from J, with 15 bases between. Germline CDR1 is SGHTA and CDR2 is FQGTGA. The CDR3 spells CASSRGVGGNYGYTF. CDR3 nucleotide sequence: TGTGCCAGCAGCAGGGGGGTCGGCGGAAACTATGGCTACACCTTC.

The V and J genes are TRBV7-3 and TRBJ2-5, with 9 bases that match TRBD1. The germline gives CDR1 SGHTA, CDR2 FQGTGA. J gave up 4 bases and V 5 bases, and 5 bases lay outside the gene matches. CDR3 length: 14 residues. CDR3 residues: CASSQTGGLETQYF. CDR3 DNA sequence: TGTGCCAGCAGCCAGACAGGGGGACTAGAGACCCAGTACTTC.

The V call is TRBV4-1, the J call TRBJ1-6; TRBD1 aligns across 7 bases. V lost 1 base to trimming and J lost 5 bases; unmatched junction nucleotides: 5. This CDR3 spans 16 amino acids. Germline assignment: CDR1 MGHRA and CDR2 YSYEKL. This CDR3 is CASSQASTGDNSPLHF. CDR3 nucleotides: TGCGCCAGCAGCCAAGCCTCCACAGGGGATAATTCACCCCTCCACTTT.

This rearrangement joins TRBV9 to TRBJ2-1; TRBD1 matches at 10 bases. The length of the CDR3 is 15 residues. The J segment lost 8 bases and the V segment lost 0 bases, leaving 5 bases of the junction unmatched. Germline V gene lookup returns CDR1 SGDLS and CDR2 YYNGEE. The DNA for the CDR3 is TGTGCCAGCAGCGTAGTCGGCGGGACAGGGGATGAGCAGTTCTTC. Its translation: CASSVVGGTGDEQFF. Full variable domain (outside the CDR3, taken from reference TRBV9 and TRBJ2-1): DSGVTQTPKHLITATGQRVTLRCSPRSGDLSVYWYQQSLDQGLQFLIQYYNGEERAKGNILERFSAQQFPDLHSELNLSSLELGDSALYFCASSVVGGTGDEQFFGPGTRLTVL.

Concerning this clone: This same CDR3 is encoded by further DNA sequences in the sample. J is TRBJ2-7 and V is TRBV5-1; 8 bases map to TRBD1. This CDR3 has 16 amino acids. Germline CDR1 and CDR2: SGHRS and YFSETQ. The V gene end was trimmed by 4 bases and the J gene end by 7 bases; junction bases not matched to a gene: 16. CDR3 sequence: CASSPPRGTGIYEQYF. The CDR3 DNA is TGCGCCAGCAGCCCCCCTAGGGGGACAGGAATCTATGAGCAGTACTTC.

The chain employs TRBV7-6 and TRBJ2-7, with TRBD1 matching over 11 bases. The J segment lost 1 base and the V segment lost 5 bases, leaving 4 bases of the junction unmatched. The CDR3 extends over 15 amino acids. Germline assignment: CDR1 SGHVS and CDR2 FNYEAQ. The CDR3 region is CASSPGTGGSYEQYF. The CDR3 bases are TGTGCCAGCAGCCCCGGGACAGGGGGATCCTACGAGCAGTACTTC.

The V call is TRBV11-2, the J call TRBJ2-7; 8 bases agree with TRBD2. Germline loops: CDR1 SGHAT, CDR2 FQNNGV. CDR3 length equals 17 residues. With 0 bases clipped from V and 0 bases from J, the junction kept 7 bases outside the gene matches. The CDR3 reads CASSLDPTGGPSYEQYF. DNA for the CDR3: TGTGCCAGCAGCTTAGATCCGACGGGGGGGCCCTCCTACGAGCAGTACTTC.

The rearrangement joins TRBV16 to TRBJ2-1; 9 bases match TRBD1. J was trimmed by 9 bases and V by 2 bases; bases with no gene match: 11. Germline V lookup: CDR1 KGHSY, CDR2 FQNENV. This CDR3 region has 16 residues. The CDR3 DNA reads TGTGCCAGCAGCCAAGGTTCCGGGACAGGGTATGGTGAGCAGTTCTTC. Translating it yields CASSQGSGTGYGEQFF.

This rearrangement joins TRBV10-3 to TRBJ1-5; D not resolved. Trimming took 6 bases from V and 0 from J, leaving 18 bases between them. The CDR3 contains 17 residues. Germline-derived CDR1 and CDR2 are ENHRY and SYGVKD. In DNA, the CDR3 is TGTGCCATCAGCGTTGAGAGGGTACAGTTTAGCAATCAGCCCCAGCATTTT. Residues: CAISVERVQFSNQPQHF.

The chain combines TRBV7-9 with TRBJ1-3, with 7 nucleotides matching TRBD1. Germline CDR1 SEHNR, CDR2 FQNEAQ (reference sequence). CDR3 length: 16 residues. After removal of 5 bases from V and 2 bases from J, the junction contained 9 bases not matched to a gene. The CDR3 DNA follows: TGTGCCAGCAGCAACCCGGGACAGAGGACTGGAAACACCATATATTTT. Protein product: CASSNPGQRTGNTIYF.

The gene calls are TRBV5-4 and TRBJ2-3; D not resolved. Looked up from germline, CDR1 is SGHNT and CDR2 is YYREEE (reference sequence). The CDR3 runs 12 residues. V gave up 5 bases and J gave up 2 bases, with 6 bases separating them. The CDR3 here is CASRWDTDTQYF. In nucleotides, the CDR3 is TGTGCCAGCAGATGGGACACAGATACGCAGTATTTT.

The chain joins TRBV6-1 to TRBJ2-1; D gene unclear. Germline V gene sequence: CDR1 MNHNS, CDR2 SASEGT. The CDR3 has 16 amino acids. Trimming took off 2 bases at V and 5 bases at J, with 16 bases between the two ends. The CDR3 loop reads CASSESLVRSNNEQFF. For the CDR3, the DNA is TGTGCCAGCAGTGAAAGTCTCGTCCGGTCGAACAATGAGCAGTTCTTC.

The chain has TRBV7-9 and TRBJ1-5; 8 bases fit TRBD1. Trimming removed 1 base from V and 1 base from J; junction bases left unmatched: 3. CDR1 and CDR2 (germline): SEHNR, FQNEAQ (reference sequence). CDR3 length: 16 residues. The DNA of the CDR3 is TGTGCCAGCAGCTTAGTTCAGGGGGCGAGCAATCAGCCCCAGCATTTT. Translating it yields CASSLVQGASNQPQHF.

The genes are TRBV27 and TRBJ1-5; D not resolved. The CDR3 has 14 residues. V dropped 5 bases and J dropped 3 bases, with 11 bases sitting between them. Per germline, CDR1 MNHEY and CDR2 SMNVEV (reference sequence). The DNA of the CDR3 is TGTGCCAGCAGTCGAGGACCAGACAATCAGCCCCAGCATTTT. Translation gives CASSRGPDNQPQHF.

CDR3 amino acids: CASSSQKNTGELFF. CDR3 DNA sequence: TGTGCCAGCAGCTCTCAGAAGAACACCGGGGAGCTGTTTTTT. This chain links TRBV11-3 with TRBJ2-2; D remains unclear. Trimming stripped 4 bases from V and 1 base from J, with 7 bases between. The germline V gene has CDR1 SGHNT and CDR2 YENEEA. The CDR3 has 14 residues. The complete variable domain, with remaining parts taken from reference TRBV11-3 and TRBJ2-2, reads EAGVVQSPRYKIIEKKQPVAFWCNPISGHNTLYWYLQNLGQGPELLIRYENEEAVDDSQLPKDRFSAERLKGVDSTLKIQPAELGDSAVYLCASSSQKNTGELFFGEGSRLTVL.

This chain connects TRBV10-3 to TRBJ2-7, with 7 bases lining up with TRBD2. J lost 3 bases, V lost 8 bases, and 7 bases had no gene match. The CDR3 sequence is 13 residues long. The germline gives CDR1 ENHRY, CDR2 SYGVKD. The CDR3 nucleotides are TGTGCCATCGGGAGCGGGAAATACTACGAGCAGTACTTC. It yields the protein CAIGSGKYYEQYF.

The V call is TRBV2, the J call TRBJ2-1; D perhaps matches TRBD2 (6 bases). Germline CDR1 and CDR2: SNHLY and FYNNEI. The CDR3 sequence is 10 residues long. The ends were cut back, 8 bases at V and 10 bases at J, with 9 bases in the middle. CDR3 region: CASGRDEQFF. The CDR3 DNA reads as TGTGCCAGCGGGCGGGACGAGCAGTTCTTC.

This clone was observed a handful of times. V gene TRBV19 combines with J gene TRBJ1-1; D call uncertain. V was pared by 5 bases and J by 0 bases, with 10 bases between. CDR3 length equals 14 residues. Germline lookup yields CDR1 LNHDA and CDR2 SQIVND (reference sequence). CDR3 nucleotide sequence: TGTGCCAGTAGTGGAACCATCATGAACACTGAAGCTTTCTTT. It codes for CASSGTIMNTEAFF.

The V and J genes are TRBV27 and TRBJ2-1, with 9 bases aligning to TRBD1. Germline V gene sequence: CDR1 MNHEY, CDR2 SMNVEV (reference sequence). The CDR3 contains 16 residues. V trimming: 7 bases; J trimming: 5 bases; junction bases outside the gene matches: 12. DNA for the CDR3: TGTGCCAGCATCCCCCAGCTCGGGACAGGGAACAATGAGCAGTTCTTC. Translating it yields CASIPQLGTGNNEQFF.

The rearrangement links TRBV7-8 to TRBJ1-5; possible D gene TRBD1, 5 bases. Germline lookup yields CDR1 SGHVS and CDR2 FQNEAQ. The V end lost 0 bases, the J end lost 3 bases, and 12 bases lay between the germline ends. The CDR3 has 16 residues. The CDR3 nucleotides are TGTGCCAGCAGCTTAGCGGGACTGCCTGACAATCAGCCCCAGCATTTT. Translation gives CASSLAGLPDNQPQHF.

This chain links TRBV10-3 with TRBJ2-1; 9 nucleotides agree with TRBD2. CDR1 is ENHRY, CDR2 SYGVKD, per germline. This CDR3 is built from 15 residues. J was trimmed by 8 bases and V by 0 bases; bases with no gene match: 5. CDR3 sequence: CAISESGGRAYEQFF. CDR3 in DNA: TGTGCCATCAGTGAGTCGGGCGGGAGGGCCTATGAGCAGTTCTTC.

This chain joins TRBV6-5 and TRBJ2-7; no clear D gene. CDR1 is MNHEY and CDR2 is SVGAGI in the germline V gene. The CDR3 is 14 residues long. Between the trimmed V and J ends, which lost 6 bases and 3 bases, there was a span of 15 bases. The CDR3 here is CASSSSAGLYEQYF. Written as DNA, the CDR3 is TGTGCCAGCAGCTCCTCCGCAGGCCTCTACGAGCAGTACTTC.

The chain links TRBV4-1 to TRBJ2-1; 13 bases line up with TRBD2. V shed 5 bases, J shed 9 bases, and the junction held 4 bases outside the gene matches. The length of the CDR3 is 14 residues. CDR1 and CDR2 (germline): MGHRA, YSYEKL. The CDR3 is CASSWTSGSIEQFF. In DNA, the CDR3 is TGCGCCAGCAGCTGGACTAGCGGGAGCATTGAGCAGTTCTTC.

The genes are TRBV4-1 and TRBJ1-1; possible D gene TRBD1, 6 bases. Germline V gives CDR1 MGHRA, CDR2 YSYEKL. The V gene lost 3 bases and the J gene lost 8 bases, with 16 bases spanning the gap. This CDR3 region has 14 residues. The CDR3 spells CASSHPSTGTEAFF. The DNA for the CDR3 is TGCGCCAGCAGCCATCCATCGACCGGGACAGAAGCTTTCTTT.

CDR3 residues: CASTGLAGVTDTQYF. For the CDR3, the DNA is TGTGCCAGCACCGGCCTAGCGGGAGTTACAGATACGCAGTATTTT. The rearrangement links TRBV28 to TRBJ2-3, with TRBD2 matching 10 bases. The CDR3 totals 15 residues. Looked up from germline, CDR1 is MDHEN and CDR2 is SYDVKM. V shed 7 bases and J 3 bases; nucleotides not matched to a gene: 7.

This chain uses TRBV28 with TRBJ2-7; TRBD2 matches 10 bases. Germline V gene sequence: CDR1 MDHEN, CDR2 SYDVKM. The V and J ends lost 10 bases and 1 base, in that order; junction bases with no gene match: 4. CDR3 length: 13 residues. CDR3 sequence: CATGLAESYEQYF. CDR3 nucleotide sequence: TGTGCCACCGGACTAGCGGAATCCTACGAGCAGTACTTC. Supplemented by reference TRBV28 and TRBJ2-7, the full variable domain reads DVKVTQSSRYLVKRTGEKVFLECVQDMDHENMFWYRQDPGLGLRLIYFSYDVKMKEKGDIPEGYSVSREKKERFSLILESASTNQTSMYLCATGLAESYEQYFGPGTRLTVT.